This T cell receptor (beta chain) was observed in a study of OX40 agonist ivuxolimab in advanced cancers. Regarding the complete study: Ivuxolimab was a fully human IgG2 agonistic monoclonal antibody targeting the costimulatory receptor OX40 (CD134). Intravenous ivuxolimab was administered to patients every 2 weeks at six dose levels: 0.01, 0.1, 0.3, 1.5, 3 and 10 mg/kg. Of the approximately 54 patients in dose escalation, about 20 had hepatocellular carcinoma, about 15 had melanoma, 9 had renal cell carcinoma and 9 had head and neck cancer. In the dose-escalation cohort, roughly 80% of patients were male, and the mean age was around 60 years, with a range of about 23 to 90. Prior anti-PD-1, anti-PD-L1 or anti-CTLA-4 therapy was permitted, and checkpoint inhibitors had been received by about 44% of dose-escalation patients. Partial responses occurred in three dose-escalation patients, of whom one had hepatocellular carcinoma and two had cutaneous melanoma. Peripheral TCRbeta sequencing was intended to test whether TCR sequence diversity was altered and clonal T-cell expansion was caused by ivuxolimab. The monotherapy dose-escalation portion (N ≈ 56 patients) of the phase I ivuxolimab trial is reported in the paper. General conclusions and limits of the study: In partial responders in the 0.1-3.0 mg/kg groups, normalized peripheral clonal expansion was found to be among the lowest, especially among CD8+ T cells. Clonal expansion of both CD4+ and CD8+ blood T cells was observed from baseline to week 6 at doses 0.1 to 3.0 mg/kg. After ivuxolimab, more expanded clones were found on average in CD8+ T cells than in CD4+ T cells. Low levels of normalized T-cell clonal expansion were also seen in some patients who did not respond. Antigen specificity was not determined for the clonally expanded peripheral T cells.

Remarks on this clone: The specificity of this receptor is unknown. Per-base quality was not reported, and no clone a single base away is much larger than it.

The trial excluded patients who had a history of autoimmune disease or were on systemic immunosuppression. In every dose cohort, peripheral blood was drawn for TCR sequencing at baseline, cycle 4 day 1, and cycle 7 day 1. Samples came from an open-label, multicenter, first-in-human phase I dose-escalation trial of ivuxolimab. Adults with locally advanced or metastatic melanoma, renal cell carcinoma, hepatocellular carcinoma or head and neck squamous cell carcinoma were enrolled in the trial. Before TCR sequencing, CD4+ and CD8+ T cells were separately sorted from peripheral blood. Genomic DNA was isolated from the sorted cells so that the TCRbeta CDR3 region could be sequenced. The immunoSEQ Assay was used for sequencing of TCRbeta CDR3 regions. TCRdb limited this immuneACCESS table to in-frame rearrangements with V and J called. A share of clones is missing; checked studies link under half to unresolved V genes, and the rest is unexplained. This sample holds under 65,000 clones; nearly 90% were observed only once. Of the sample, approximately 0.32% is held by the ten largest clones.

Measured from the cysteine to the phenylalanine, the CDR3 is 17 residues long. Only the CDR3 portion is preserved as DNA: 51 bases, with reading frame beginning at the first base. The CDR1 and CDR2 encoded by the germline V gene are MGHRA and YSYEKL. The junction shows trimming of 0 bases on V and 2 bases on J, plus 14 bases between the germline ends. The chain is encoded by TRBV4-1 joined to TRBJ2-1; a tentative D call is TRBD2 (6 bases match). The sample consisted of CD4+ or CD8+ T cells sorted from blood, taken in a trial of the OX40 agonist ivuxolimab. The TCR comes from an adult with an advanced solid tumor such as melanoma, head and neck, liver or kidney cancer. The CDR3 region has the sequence CASSQEPRGRAYNEQFF. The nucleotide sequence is TGCGCCAGCAGCCAAGAACCGCGGGGCCGAGCCTACAATGAGCAGTTCTTC.